Listed below are T cell receptor beta chains from one sample, sequenced in a study of blood T cell repertoires in COVID-19. Repertoires were generated with immunoSEQ multiplex PCR, while TCRdb's copy carries only in-frame clones and drops some. The repertoire consists of about 110,000 clones, with over 65% occurring once and the leading ten covering over 3.5%. The material sequenced was peripheral blood. These receptor sequences come from an elderly woman with acute or convalescent COVID-19. CDR3s include the opening cysteine and the closing phenylalanine or tryptophan. D genes are given only for firm matches. Size is stated for part of the rows, as once, few or many counts, or as a class when the clone is expanded.

j_call: TRBJ2-2; d_call: TRBD2; clone_size: .; v_call: TRBV5-1; cdr3_aa: CASSPRPGLAESGELFF; cdr3_nt: TGCGCCAGCAGCCCGCGACCGGGACTAGCGGAGTCCGGGGAGCTGTTTTTT
j_call: TRBJ2-7; d_call: TRBD1; clone_size: .; v_call: TRBV27; cdr3_aa: CASSSFQGARNYEQYF; cdr3_nt: TGTGCCAGCAGTTCATTCCAGGGGGCGAGGAACTACGAGCAGTACTTC
j_call: TRBJ1-2; d_call: TRBD1; clone_size: .; v_call: TRBV3-1/TRBV3-2; cdr3_aa: CASSQDTQGGGYTF; cdr3_nt: TGTGCCAGCAGCCAAGATACGCAGGGGGGTGGCTACACCTTC
j_call: TRBJ1-1; d_call: .; clone_size: few; v_call: TRBV5-1; cdr3_aa: CASSLRGTTNTEAFF; cdr3_nt: TGCGCCAGCAGCTTAAGGGGCACCACGAACACTGAAGCTTTCTTT
j_call: TRBJ2-7; d_call: .; clone_size: .; v_call: TRBV19; cdr3_aa: CASSMVQGVSYEQYF; cdr3_nt: TGTGCCAGTAGTATGGTGCAGGGTGTTTCCTACGAGCAGTACTTC
j_call: TRBJ1-2; d_call: .; clone_size: .; v_call: TRBV5-4; cdr3_aa: CASSSPGGHYGYTF; cdr3_nt: TGTGCCAGCAGCTCCCCGGGGGGACACTATGGCTACACCTTC
j_call: TRBJ1-1; d_call: .; clone_size: few; v_call: TRBV3-1/TRBV3-2; cdr3_aa: CASRQGAEAFF; cdr3_nt: TGTGCCAGCAGACAGGGTGCTGAAGCTTTCTTT
j_call: TRBJ2-3; d_call: .; clone_size: .; v_call: TRBV2; cdr3_aa: CARTNSGTSTDTQYF; cdr3_nt: TGTGCCAGAACAAATAGCGGTACTAGCACAGATACGCAGTATTTT
j_call: TRBJ1-5; d_call: TRBD1; clone_size: .; v_call: TRBV27; cdr3_aa: CASSPHRLRQGRQPQHF; cdr3_nt: TGTGCCAGCAGTCCTCATCGCCTTAGACAGGGAAGACAGCCCCAGCATTTT
j_call: TRBJ2-5; d_call: .; clone_size: .; v_call: TRBV7-2; cdr3_aa: CASSLPGSETQYF; cdr3_nt: TGTGCCAGCAGCTTACCAGGGTCGGAGACCCAGTACTTC
j_call: TRBJ2-5; d_call: TRBD1; clone_size: .; v_call: TRBV6-5; cdr3_aa: CASSLTGFSQETQYF; cdr3_nt: TGTGCCAGCAGCCTGACAGGGTTCTCACAAGAGACCCAGTACTTC
j_call: TRBJ2-5; d_call: .; clone_size: .; v_call: TRBV10-3; cdr3_aa: CAISESTVQETQYF; cdr3_nt: TGTGCCATCAGTGAGTCGACAGTCCAAGAGACCCAGTACTTC
j_call: TRBJ2-1; d_call: TRBD2; clone_size: few; v_call: TRBV9; cdr3_aa: CASSVVGGVSSYNEQFF; cdr3_nt: TGTGCCAGCAGCGTAGTTGGGGGGGTGAGCTCCTACAATGAGCAGTTCTTC
j_call: TRBJ2-1; d_call: .; clone_size: .; v_call: TRBV23-1; cdr3_aa: CASSQSRRTGGVLNEQFF; cdr3_nt: TGCGCCAGCAGTCAATCCCGGCGAACAGGGGGGGTTCTCAATGAGCAGTTCTTC
j_call: TRBJ2-5; d_call: .; clone_size: .; v_call: TRBV7-2; cdr3_aa: CASSLVTKAGETQYF; cdr3_nt: TGTGCCAGCAGCTTAGTTACTAAAGCGGGAGAGACCCAGTACTTC
j_call: TRBJ1-2; d_call: TRBD1; clone_size: many; v_call: TRBV2; cdr3_aa: CASSELGTGGYSNYGYTF; cdr3_nt: TGTGCCAGCAGTGAACTGGGGACAGGGGGATACTCTAACTATGGCTACACCTTC
j_call: TRBJ1-5; d_call: .; clone_size: few; v_call: TRBV10-3; cdr3_aa: CAIISTSTGNQPQHF; cdr3_nt: TGTGCCATCATTTCTACCTCGACAGGCAATCAGCCCCAGCATTTT
j_call: TRBJ1-5; d_call: .; clone_size: .; v_call: TRBV2; cdr3_aa: CASEGGRGIRNQPQHF; cdr3_nt: TGTGCCAGCGAAGGGGGGCGGGGGATTCGGAATCAGCCCCAGCATTTT
j_call: TRBJ2-4; d_call: TRBD2; clone_size: few; v_call: TRBV10-3; cdr3_aa: CAISESGQGGNIQYF; cdr3_nt: TGTGCCATCAGTGAGTCAGGGCAGGGAGGGAACATTCAGTACTTC
j_call: TRBJ1-4; d_call: .; clone_size: .; v_call: TRBV6-6; cdr3_aa: CACSSISNSPNEKLFF; cdr3_nt: TGTGCCTGCAGTTCTATATCCAATAGCCCCAATGAAAAACTGTTTTTT
j_call: TRBJ1-6; d_call: .; clone_size: once; v_call: TRBV30; cdr3_aa: CAWSASTLKSPLHF; cdr3_nt: TGTGCCTGGAGTGCCTCGACTCTGAAATCACCCCTCCACTTT
j_call: TRBJ2-5; d_call: TRBD1; clone_size: .; v_call: TRBV2; cdr3_aa: CASSATGPPEETQYF; cdr3_nt: TGTGCCAGCAGTGCGACAGGGCCCCCTGAAGAGACCCAGTACTTC
j_call: TRBJ1-3; d_call: .; clone_size: .; v_call: TRBV7-8; cdr3_aa: CASTQMAGNTIYF; cdr3_nt: TGTGCCAGCACCCAGATGGCTGGAAACACCATATATTTT
j_call: TRBJ2-1; d_call: TRBD2; clone_size: .; v_call: TRBV2; cdr3_aa: CASSALAGSYNEQFF; cdr3_nt: TGTGCCAGCAGTGCGTTAGCGGGATCCTACAATGAGCAGTTCTTC
j_call: TRBJ1-2; d_call: .; clone_size: .; v_call: TRBV29-1; cdr3_aa: CSVRQNYGYTF; cdr3_nt: TGCAGCGTGCGACAGAATTATGGCTACACCTTC
j_call: TRBJ1-1; d_call: .; clone_size: once; v_call: TRBV6-5; cdr3_aa: CASSHQFTEAFF; cdr3_nt: TGTGCCAGCAGTCATCAGTTCACTGAAGCTTTCTTT
j_call: TRBJ1-1; d_call: .; clone_size: .; v_call: TRBV5-5; cdr3_aa: CASSFRGNTEAFF; cdr3_nt: TGTGCCAGCAGCTTTAGGGGGAACACTGAAGCTTTCTTT
j_call: TRBJ1-4; d_call: TRBD1; clone_size: .; v_call: TRBV12-3/TRBV12-4; cdr3_aa: CASSRTGGEKLFF; cdr3_nt: TGTGCCAGCAGTCGGACAGGGGGGGAAAAACTGTTTTTT
j_call: TRBJ2-2; d_call: .; clone_size: .; v_call: TRBV25-1; cdr3_aa: CASTRGAAGELFF; cdr3_nt: TGTGCCAGCACCCGGGGGGCCGCCGGGGAGCTGTTTTTT
j_call: TRBJ1-1; d_call: .; clone_size: .; v_call: TRBV11-3; cdr3_aa: CASSSGMHEAFF; cdr3_nt: TGTGCCAGCAGCTCAGGGATGCACGAAGCTTTCTTT
j_call: TRBJ2-5; d_call: TRBD2; clone_size: .; v_call: TRBV7-2; cdr3_aa: CASSFSTSVQETQYF; cdr3_nt: TGTGCCAGCAGCTTCTCTACTAGCGTCCAAGAGACCCAGTACTTC
j_call: TRBJ1-2; d_call: TRBD1; clone_size: .; v_call: TRBV3-1/TRBV3-2; cdr3_aa: CASSLRGWDYGYTF; cdr3_nt: TGTGCCAGCAGCCTCAGGGGGTGGGACTATGGCTACACCTTC
j_call: TRBJ2-7; d_call: TRBD1; clone_size: once; v_call: TRBV5-1; cdr3_aa: CASSLETGTQYF; cdr3_nt: TGCGCCAGCAGCTTGGAGACAGGGACGCAGTACTTC
j_call: TRBJ2-1; d_call: TRBD2; clone_size: once; v_call: TRBV7-3; cdr3_aa: CASSTGTSGGKQFF; cdr3_nt: TGTGCCAGCAGCACCGGGACTAGCGGGGGGAAGCAGTTCTTC
j_call: TRBJ1-2; d_call: .; clone_size: .; v_call: TRBV10-2; cdr3_aa: CASSESTGRWGYTF; cdr3_nt: TGCGCCAGCAGTGAGTCGACTGGCAGATGGGGCTACACCTTC
j_call: TRBJ1-5; d_call: .; clone_size: .; v_call: TRBV5-6; cdr3_aa: CASSSGVSNQPQHF; cdr3_nt: TGTGCCAGCAGCTCAGGGGTTAGCAATCAGCCCCAGCATTTT
j_call: TRBJ1-1; d_call: .; clone_size: .; v_call: TRBV10-2; cdr3_aa: CASTEGSRTEAFF; cdr3_nt: TGCGCCAGCACCGAGGGCAGCCGGACTGAAGCTTTCTTT
j_call: TRBJ1-1; d_call: .; clone_size: .; v_call: TRBV5-4; cdr3_aa: CASSLAGVLIEAFF; cdr3_nt: TGTGCCAGCAGCTTGGCGGGGGTTCTAATTGAAGCTTTCTTT
j_call: TRBJ1-1; d_call: TRBD1; clone_size: few; v_call: TRBV7-9; cdr3_aa: CASSPTGQGEAFF; cdr3_nt: TGTGCCAGCAGCCCGACCGGACAGGGTGAAGCTTTCTTT
j_call: TRBJ2-7; d_call: .; clone_size: few; v_call: TRBV6-5; cdr3_aa: CASSYRGSYEQYF; cdr3_nt: TGTGCCAGCAGTTACAGGGGCTCCTACGAGCAGTACTTC
j_call: TRBJ1-1; d_call: TRBD1; clone_size: .; v_call: TRBV5-1; cdr3_aa: CASSLGFGQGEAFF; cdr3_nt: TGCGCCAGCAGCTTGGGTTTTGGACAGGGGGAAGCTTTCTTT
j_call: TRBJ1-1; d_call: .; clone_size: .; v_call: TRBV12-5; cdr3_aa: CASGFGRGTEAFF; cdr3_nt: TGTGCTAGTGGTTTCGGTCGCGGAACTGAAGCTTTCTTT
j_call: TRBJ2-1; d_call: TRBD2; clone_size: .; v_call: TRBV24-1; cdr3_aa: CATSDPKRDTTSGGAGGNEQFF; cdr3_nt: TGTGCCACCAGTGATCCTAAACGTGACACAACTAGCGGGGGGGCAGGGGGGAATGAGCAGTTCTTC
j_call: TRBJ1-1; d_call: .; clone_size: .; v_call: TRBV5-4; cdr3_aa: CASSLPGSDTEAFF; cdr3_nt: TGTGCCAGCAGCTTACCGGGGTCGGACACTGAAGCTTTCTTT
j_call: TRBJ2-7; d_call: .; clone_size: few; v_call: TRBV7-2; cdr3_aa: CASSFSRGEQYF; cdr3_nt: TGTGCCAGCAGCTTTTCGCGGGGCGAGCAGTACTTC
j_call: TRBJ2-2; d_call: TRBD2; clone_size: .; v_call: TRBV18; cdr3_aa: CASSLLTSRAGELFF; cdr3_nt: TGTGCCAGCTCACTCTTGACTAGCAGGGCCGGGGAGCTGTTTTTT